The subject of this entry is one T cell receptor beta chain. Its antigen remains unknown. Deep was the level at which the assay was run. Each subset's genomic DNA was split evenly across several immunoSEQ plates. Measured with immunoSEQ multiplex PCR; TCRdb has only the in-frame clones, and not every one. The sample lists 1,500,000 or so clones; approximately 98.5% were seen once. The data were taken from a study of shared clonotypes between healthy human individuals. Study outcomes and limitations: Among non-shared clonotypes, generation probabilities were lower than among those shared by all four donors. When naive CD4 clonotypes were compared across several donors, roughly 4.9% were shared.

The sequencing input was naive CD4+ T cells sorted from blood. Stated subset: CD45RA+ positively selected. The sequence came from a man between 25 and 39 years old in good health.

CDR3: CASSIGGGRETQYF. The CDR3 DNA sequence: TGTGCCAGTAGTATCGGAGGGGGCAGGGAGACCCAGTACTTC. The V and J genes are TRBV19 and TRBJ2-5; possible D gene TRBD1, 7 bases. This CDR3 comprises 14 residues. Trimming removed 3 bases at V and 5 bases at J, with 13 bases between. Looked up from germline, CDR1 is LNHDA and CDR2 is SQIVND (reference sequence).